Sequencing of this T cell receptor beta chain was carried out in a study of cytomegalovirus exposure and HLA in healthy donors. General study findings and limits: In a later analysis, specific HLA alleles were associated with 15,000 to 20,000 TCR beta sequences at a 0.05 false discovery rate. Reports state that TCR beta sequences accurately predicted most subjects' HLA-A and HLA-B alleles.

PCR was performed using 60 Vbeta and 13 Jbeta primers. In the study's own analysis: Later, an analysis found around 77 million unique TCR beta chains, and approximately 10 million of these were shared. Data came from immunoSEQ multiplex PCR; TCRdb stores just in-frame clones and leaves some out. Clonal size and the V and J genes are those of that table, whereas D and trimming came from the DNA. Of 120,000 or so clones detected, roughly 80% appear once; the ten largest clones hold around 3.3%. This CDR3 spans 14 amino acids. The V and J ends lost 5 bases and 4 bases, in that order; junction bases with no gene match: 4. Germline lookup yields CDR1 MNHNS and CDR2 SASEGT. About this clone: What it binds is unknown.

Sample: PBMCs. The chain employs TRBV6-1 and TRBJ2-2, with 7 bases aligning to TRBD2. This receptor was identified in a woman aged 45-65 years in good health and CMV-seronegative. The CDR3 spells CASSISGVTGELFF. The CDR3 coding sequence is TGTGCCAGCAGTATCAGCGGGGTCACCGGGGAGCTGTTTTTT.